What follows are 27 T cell receptor beta chains derived from one specimen sequenced in a study of T cell repertoires in cytomegalovirus infection. TCRdb reprocessed the reads via MiXCR and lists one record per CDR3 protein. The sample includes around 490,000 distinct CDR3 sequences, less than 30% of them seen just once. Input material: PBMCs. The source of these receptors is a human donor in good health (CMV status not recorded). Some clones in this sample may be carry-over from other donors' samples.

This clonotype was seen at least ten times. The V call is TRBV7-2, the J call TRBJ2-3; D is uncertain. The CDR3 sequence is 14 residues long. Germline values: CDR1 SGHTA, CDR2 FQGNSA. V dropped 1 base and J dropped 2 bases, with 7 bases sitting between them. The CDR3 is CASSLGSTTDTQYF. DNA for the CDR3: TGTGCCAGCAGCTTAGGTTCTACCACAGATACGCAGTATTTT.

In this sample, this clonotype turned up a few times. The chain joins TRBV7-9 to TRBJ2-2; no definite D call. Between the trimmed V and J ends, which lost 2 bases and 1 base, there was a span of 11 bases. CDR1 is SEHNR, CDR2 FQNEAQ, per germline (reference sequence). The CDR3 is 16 amino acids. The CDR3 DNA reads as TGTGCCAGCAGCTTAAGCATCCCTGTGAACACCGGGGAGCTGTTTTTT. It encodes CASSLSIPVNTGELFF.

This clonotype turned up a few times. This chain connects TRBV7-2 to TRBJ2-3; D might be TRBD2 (5 bases). Between the trimmed V and J ends, which lost 4 bases and 6 bases, there was a span of 17 bases. This CDR3 is 15 amino acids long. CDR1 is SGHTA and CDR2 is FQGNSA in the germline V gene. For the CDR3, the DNA is TGTGCCAGCAGCTACGCAACGGGGATGGGGGATACGCAGTATTTT. As protein: CASSYATGMGDTQYF.

This clonotype was picked up a small number of times. The rearrangement uses TRBV6-1 and TRBJ1-1; TRBD1 might be the D (5 bases). V lost 6 bases and J 6 bases, leaving 17 bases between the germline ends. The CDR3 is made up of 14 amino acids. Germline loops: CDR1 MNHNS, CDR2 SASEGT. CDR3 region: CASRPQPGTAEAFF. CDR3 DNA: TGTGCCAGCAGGCCCCAGCCCGGGACGGCTGAAGCTTTCTTT.

There are a few counts of this clonotype. The V and J genes are TRBV29-1 and TRBJ2-7; D might be TRBD2 (6 bases). CDR3 length: 11 amino acids. CDR1 and CDR2 from the germline V gene are SQVTM and ANQGSEA. Trimming stripped 6 bases from V and 5 bases from J, with 11 bases between. This chain's CDR3 is CSVHRGNEQYF. CDR3 sequence (DNA): TGCAGCGTCCACCGCGGGAACGAGCAGTACTTC.

This clonotype was seen a handful of times. This sequence joins TRBV11-2 and TRBJ1-1, with D unresolved. CDR1 SGHAT and CDR2 FQNNGV come from the germline V gene. V was clipped by 6 bases and J by 7 bases, with 24 bases between them. CDR3 length: 16 residues. The CDR3 bases are TGTGCCAGCAGGAGAGCCAGGAATCTCGGGGATAATGAAGCTTTCTTT. Translated, it gives CASRRARNLGDNEAFF.

The CDR3 loop reads CASSYFSPGQGTFYGYTF. For the CDR3, the DNA is TGTGCCAGCAGTTACTTTTCTCCGGGACAGGGAACCTTCTATGGCTACACCTTC. The chain carries TRBV6-5 and TRBJ1-2, with 9 positions matching TRBD1. The germline gives CDR1 MNHEY, CDR2 SVGAGI. The CDR3 extends over 18 amino acids. Trimming at V came to 1 base and at J to 4 bases, leaving 13 bases not matched to a gene.

This clonotype was counted a single time. The genes are TRBV27 and TRBJ2-7; TRBD2 aligns across 11 bases. CDR1 MNHEY and CDR2 SMNVEV come from the germline V gene (reference sequence). J was trimmed by 13 bases and V by 8 bases; bases with no gene match: 16. The CDR3 runs 14 residues. The CDR3 loop is CASRTGTSGPRYYF. The CDR3 nucleotides read TGTGCCAGCCGCACCGGGACTAGCGGTCCCCGGTACTACTTC.

This clonotype was found a few times. The chain carries TRBV30 and TRBJ1-5; D unclear. Trimming left V 3 bases short and J 2 bases short, with 14 bases between. Germline V gene data show CDR1 as GTSNPN and CDR2 as SVGIG (reference sequence). The CDR3 sequence is 15 residues long. The CDR3 loop is CAWSAFGGRNQPQHF. In nucleotides, the CDR3 is TGTGCCTGGAGCGCGTTCGGTGGACGCAATCAGCCCCAGCATTTT.

A few counts support this clonotype. The chain combines TRBV25-1 with TRBJ2-1, with TRBD2 as a possible D gene (5 bases). Germline V gene data show CDR1 as MGHDK and CDR2 as SYGVNS. V lost 3 bases to trimming and J lost 0 bases, with 15 bases between them. This CDR3 has 17 residues. DNA of the CDR3: TGTGCCAGCAGTGATCCACCCGAGCGGAGCTCCTACAATGAGCAGTTCTTC. Amino acids: CASSDPPERSSYNEQFF.

This clonotype has a handful of counts. The chain carries TRBV4-1 and TRBJ2-1; 9 bases match TRBD2. The CDR3 sequence is 16 residues long. Germline V lookup: CDR1 MGHRA, CDR2 YSYEKL. Trimming removed 0 bases from V and 7 bases from J; junction bases left unmatched: 7. The DNA of the CDR3 is TGCGCCAGCAGCCAAGACTCGCTAGCGGGATCTAATGAGCAGTTCTTC. Translated: CASSQDSLAGSNEQFF.

This clonotype was detected only a few times. The gene calls are TRBV7-8 and TRBJ2-4; weak D call: TRBD2 (6 bases). The V gene's germline CDR1 is SGHVS and CDR2 FQNEAQ. Deletions cut 1 base from V and 1 base from J, with 14 bases between. The CDR3 loop spans 17 amino acids. CDR3 nucleotides: TGTGCCAGCAGCTTAGTGTGGGGTGGAGGGGCCAAAAACATTCAGTACTTC. Translation: CASSLVWGGGAKNIQYF.

This clonotype was counted ten times or more. This rearrangement joins TRBV7-2 to TRBJ1-5; D might be TRBD1 (5 bases). This CDR3 spans 16 amino acids. The germline V gene has CDR1 SGHTA and CDR2 FQGNSA. With 2 bases removed from V and 2 bases from J, the gap between germline ends came to 13 bases. The CDR3 coding sequence is TGTGCCAGCAGCTTAAGGGTGGCAGGGCGCAATCAGCCCCAGCATTTT. Its translation is CASSLRVAGRNQPQHF.

This clonotype appeared a few times. The chain links TRBV19 to TRBJ1-1; no clear D gene. Germline V gives CDR1 LNHDA, CDR2 SQIVND (reference sequence). CDR3 size: 13 residues. The V and J ends lost 1 base and 4 bases respectively, with 7 bases between them. The CDR3 DNA is TGTGCCAGTAGTATAGGCCGGGGCACTGAAGCTTTCTTT. Encoded protein: CASSIGRGTEAFF. The whole variable domain, filled in from reference TRBV19 and TRBJ1-1, reads DGGITQSPKYLFRKEGQNVTLSCEQNLNHDAMYWYRQDPGQGLRLIYYSQIVNDFQKGDIAEGYSVSREKKESFPLTVTSAQKNPTAFYLCASSIGRGTEAFFGQGTRLTVV.

This clonotype has a handful of counts. The CDR3 protein is CSARGDSKNTEAFF. CDR3 sequence (DNA): TGCAGTGCTAGAGGGGACAGCAAAAACACTGAAGCTTTCTTT. This sequence joins TRBV20-1 and TRBJ1-1, with TRBD1 identical over 7 bases. Losses at the gene ends were 1 base for V and 2 bases for J; bases not matched to a gene: 4. The CDR3 runs to 14 residues. CDR1 is DFQATT and CDR2 is SNEGSKA in the germline V gene (reference sequence).

This clonotype came up a few times. This chain joins TRBV6-2 or TRBV6-3 and TRBJ2-2; possibly TRBD2 for D (6 bases). CDR1 is MNHEY and CDR2 is SVGEGT in the germline V gene. Between the trimmed V and J ends, which lost 6 bases and 4 bases, there was a span of 15 bases. CDR3 length: 15 residues. DNA for the CDR3: TGTGCCAGCAGAACCGCGGGACTCCGCACCGGGGAGCTGTTTTTT. Amino acid sequence: CASRTAGLRTGELFF.

This clonotype has at least ten counts. The chain recombines TRBV7-9 with TRBJ2-7; D is possibly TRBD2 (6 bases). The V end lost 1 base, the J end lost 0 bases, and 16 bases lay between the germline ends. The germline gives CDR1 SEHNR, CDR2 FQNEAQ (reference sequence). There are 17 residues in the CDR3. For the CDR3, the DNA is TGTGCCAGCAGCTTAGGTCTTGGCGGGGAGACCTCCTACGAGCAGTACTTC. This translates into CASSLGLGGETSYEQYF. The full variable domain, its missing parts supplied by reference TRBV7-9 and TRBJ2-7, is DTGVSQNPRHKITKRGQNVTFRCDPISEHNRLYWYRQTLGQGPEFLTYFQNEAQLEKSRLLSDRFSAERPKGSFSTLEIQRTEQGDSAMYLCASSLGLGGETSYEQYFGPGTRLTVT.

The chain has TRBV11-2 and TRBJ2-7; 13 bases align to TRBD2. CDR3 length: 15 amino acids. Germline trimming cut 5 bases from V and 1 base from J; bases unmatched to any gene: 2. Germline CDR1 and CDR2: SGHAT and FQNNGV. The DNA for the CDR3 is TGTGCCAGCAGCATACTAGCGGGAGGGTCCTACGAGCAGTACGTC. Amino acids: CASSILAGGSYEQYV.

In its sample, this clonotype was seen once. V usage is TRBV28 and J usage is TRBJ2-7; D is uncertain. This CDR3 is 14 amino acids long. The V end was cut by 8 bases, the J end by 0 bases, with 14 bases between. Germline V CDR1 and CDR2: MDHEN, SYDVKM. The CDR3 nucleotides are TGTGCCAGCCAGCCTCAGAGAAACTCCTACGAGCAGTACTTC. Amino acids: CASQPQRNSYEQYF.

The V call is TRBV30, the J call TRBJ2-7, with a tentative D call TRBD2 (5 bases). V dropped 2 bases and J dropped 3 bases, with 17 bases sitting between them. This CDR3 has 15 residues. Germline loops: CDR1 GTSNPN, CDR2 SVGIG (reference sequence). The CDR3 here is CAWSRPEGGRYEQYV. CDR3 sequence (DNA): TGTGCCTGGAGTCGCCCCGAGGGCGGCCGCTACGAGCAGTACGTC.

This clonotype was counted ten times or more. The chain combines TRBV12-3 or TRBV12-4 with TRBJ2-7; 9 bases map to TRBD1. The CDR3 sequence is 13 residues long. Trimming cost V 2 bases and J 6 bases; bases outside gene matches: 2. The CDR3 sequence: CASSLQDRGEQYV. CDR3 bases: TGTGCCAGCAGTTTACAGGACAGGGGCGAGCAGTACGTC.

This clonotype has at least ten counts. This rearrangement joins TRBV7-6 to TRBJ2-1; the match to TRBD2 covers 12 bases. The CDR3 is 16 amino acids. Germline loops: CDR1 SGHVS, CDR2 FNYEAQ. Trimming removed 2 bases from V and 6 bases from J; junction bases left unmatched: 5. CDR3 amino acids: CASSLTLAGGLNEQFF. The CDR3 DNA reads as TGTGCCAGCAGCTTAACCCTAGCGGGAGGGCTCAATGAGCAGTTCTTC.

This clonotype was counted only a few times. The chain recombines TRBV6-2 or TRBV6-3 with TRBJ2-3, with D unresolved. Germline V CDR1 and CDR2: MNHEY, SVGEGT. This CDR3 is built from 11 residues. V lost 10 bases, J lost 2 bases, and 7 bases lay in between. The CDR3 reads CATRNTDTQYF. CDR3 bases: TGTGCCACCAGGAACACAGATACGCAGTATTTT.

CDR3 in amino acids: CATMRGTEAFF. CDR3 sequence (DNA): TGTGCCACCATGAGGGGGACTGAAGCTTTCTTT. The chain has TRBV24-1 and TRBJ1-1; D is possibly TRBD1 (6 bases). Germline V CDR1 and CDR2: KGHDR, SFDVKD. This CDR3 has 11 amino acids. V was pared by 8 bases and J by 5 bases, with 8 bases between.

The rearrangement uses TRBV6-2 or TRBV6-3 and TRBJ2-3; 9 nucleotides agree with TRBD2. This CDR3 spans 15 amino acids. V trimming: 2 bases; J trimming: 4 bases; junction bases outside the gene matches: 4. From germline, CDR1 is MNHEY and CDR2 SVGEGT. CDR3 in DNA: TGTGCCAGCAGTTACGTAGCGGGAGTGTCAGATACGCAGTATTTT. Translated, it gives CASSYVAGVSDTQYF.

This chain joins TRBV6-1 and TRBJ2-3; D is perhaps TRBD2 (6 bases). The CDR3 extends over 15 amino acids. With 8 bases removed from V and 0 bases from J, the gap between germline ends came to 15 bases. Germline V lookup: CDR1 MNHNS, CDR2 SASEGT. CDR3 sequence (DNA): TGTGCCAGCGGACTTGGGACTTCTAGCACAGATACGCAGTATTTT. Its protein is CASGLGTSSTDTQYF.

This clonotype has a handful of counts. This sequence joins TRBV29-1 and TRBJ2-1; a weak D match, TRBD2 (5 bases). This CDR3 region has 15 residues. Trimming removed 2 bases from V and 0 bases from J, with 11 bases in between. Looked up from germline, CDR1 is SQVTM and CDR2 is ANQGSEA. The CDR3 sequence: CSVESAESSYNEQFF. In nucleotides, the CDR3 is TGCAGCGTTGAATCAGCGGAGAGCTCCTACAATGAGCAGTTCTTC.